The next 21 T cell receptor beta chains were all read from a single sample in a study of patients and donors after allogeneic stem cell transplantation. MiXCR, applied by TCRdb to the RT-PCR reads, yields one record per CDR3 protein. The table shows about a million distinct CDR3 sequences, with more than 15% occurring only once. Sample: blood, either unsorted or a sorted T cell fraction (not recorded which). Receptor source: a human donor who was either an allogeneic HSCT recipient or a stem cell or donor lymphocyte infusion donor (not recorded which). It is not recorded whose cells these are; they may come from a transplant donor.

The rearrangement uses TRBV2 and TRBJ1-1; possible D gene TRBD1, 6 bases. Germline V gives CDR1 SNHLY, CDR2 FYNNEI. The CDR3 has 17 residues. V lost 6 bases and J 6 bases, leaving 26 bases between the germline ends. CDR3 in amino acids: CASSFAGAELRMAEAFF. The CDR3 DNA reads TGTGCCAGCAGCTTCGCAGGGGCGGAATTGAGGATGGCTGAAGCTTTCTTT.

The chain couples TRBV4-1 to TRBJ1-2; D is undetermined. Germline V gene sequence: CDR1 MGHRA, CDR2 YSYEKL. Trimming removed 7 bases at V and 8 bases at J, with 17 bases between. The CDR3 runs to 13 residues. For the CDR3, the DNA is TGCGCCAGCAACGGGTTCGGTCGGCGCGGCTACACCTTC. As protein: CASNGFGRRGYTF.

This clonotype appeared a few times. In DNA, the CDR3 is TGTGCCAGCAGCCAAAGGTATCAAACGACAGGCCTGCTTACCTACGAGCAGTACTTC. Its protein is CASSQRYQTTGLLTYEQYF. V and J are TRBV5-6 and TRBJ2-7; D possibly corresponds to TRBD1 (6 bases). Per the germline V gene, CDR1 is SGHDT and CDR2 is YYEEEE. The CDR3 length is 19 residues. With 4 bases removed from V and 2 bases from J, the gap between germline ends came to 28 bases.

This sequence joins TRBV5-6 and TRBJ2-5; D gene unclear. V lost 4 bases, J lost 4 bases, and 11 bases lay in between. Germline CDR1 SGHDT, CDR2 YYEEEE. This CDR3 is 13 amino acids long. The CDR3 coding sequence is TGTGCCAGCAGCGCACCCGGCCCAGAGACCCAGTACTTC. Translated, it gives CASSAPGPETQYF.

This clonotype was detected only a few times. The chain links TRBV20-1 to TRBJ2-3; D gene uncertain. CDR1 is DFQATT, CDR2 SNEGSKA, per germline (reference sequence). Trimming removed 1 base from V and 0 bases from J, with 8 bases in between. The CDR3 loop spans 14 amino acids. The CDR3 DNA is TGCAGTGCTAGAGCGGTAGTTAGCACAGATACGCAGTATTTT. Translated: CSARAVVSTDTQYF.

The rearrangement joins TRBV12-3 or TRBV12-4 to TRBJ2-7; D is ambiguous. The CDR3 is 11 residues long. Between the trimmed V and J ends, which lost 6 bases and 2 bases, there was a span of 5 bases. The CDR3 loop reads CASSNAYEQYF. CDR3 nucleotide sequence: TGTGCCAGCAGCAACGCCTACGAGCAGTACTTC.

In this sample, this clonotype turned up a few times. This sequence joins TRBV12-3 or TRBV12-4 and TRBJ2-1; 9 nucleotides line up with TRBD2. The CDR3 extends over 15 amino acids. V was pared by 6 bases and J by 10 bases, with 13 bases of the junction left unmatched. The CDR3 loop reads CASSHGTSPGKEQFF. The CDR3 DNA sequence: TGTGCCAGCAGCCATGGGACTAGCCCCGGGAAGGAGCAGTTCTTC.

There are a few counts of this clonotype. Written as DNA, the CDR3 is TGTGCCATCAGTGAGTCGTGGGAGCGGGCAGCAACCCCTCGGGGGTATGGCTACACCTTC. Encoded protein: CAISESWERAATPRGYGYTF. The chain recombines TRBV10-3 with TRBJ1-2; a possible D gene is TRBD1 (5 bases). This CDR3 contains 20 residues. V was shortened by 0 bases and J by 5 bases, with 28 bases between the two germline ends. Germline V gene data show CDR1 as ENHRY and CDR2 as SYGVKD.

This clonotype was found a few times. The chain couples TRBV24-1 to TRBJ2-1; D gene uncertain. CDR3 length: 13 amino acids. V was trimmed by 9 bases and J by 1 base, leaving 9 bases between them. Germline CDR1 is KGHDR and CDR2 is SFDVKD. The CDR3 protein is CATLGDSYNEQFF. Here the CDR3 DNA reads TGTGCCACCCTTGGGGATTCCTACAATGAGCAGTTCTTC.

This clonotype has more than one count but fewer than ten. V and J are TRBV20-1 and TRBJ1-6, with 9 nucleotides matching TRBD1. Germline values: CDR1 DFQATT, CDR2 SNEGSKA (reference sequence). CDR3 length: 15 amino acids. The junction had 9 bases not matched to a gene; V was cut back by 6 bases and J by 6 bases. CDR3 loop: CSAREPGQGNSPLHF. The CDR3 bases are TGCAGTGCCAGGGAACCGGGACAGGGTAATTCACCCCTCCACTTT.

The chain has TRBV30 and TRBJ1-1; D call uncertain. V was clipped by 4 bases and J by 9 bases, with 12 bases between them. This CDR3 has 11 residues. Germline V gives CDR1 GTSNPN, CDR2 SVGIG (reference sequence). Here the CDR3 reads CAWTLTPQAFF. For the CDR3, the DNA is TGTGCCTGGACCCTGACTCCTCAAGCTTTCTTT.

The chain has TRBV6-2 or TRBV6-3 and TRBJ2-7; D possibly matches TRBD1 or TRBD2 (5 bases each). Trimming removed 5 bases from V and 7 bases from J, with 18 bases in between. This CDR3 comprises 14 residues. The germline V gene has CDR1 MNHEY and CDR2 SVGEGT. In nucleotides, the CDR3 is TGTGCCAGCAGTGAAAAGGGGAATCGAGGGGAGCAGTACTTC. Translating it yields CASSEKGNRGEQYF.

The chain joins TRBV6-1 to TRBJ2-1, with 9 bases identical to TRBD2. J was trimmed by 4 bases and V by 6 bases; bases with no gene match: 10. Germline V gene sequence: CDR1 MNHNS, CDR2 SASEGT. The CDR3 totals 16 residues. CDR3 sequence reads: CASSALAGRAYNEQFF. In nucleotides, the CDR3 is TGTGCCAGCAGCGCCCTAGCGGGGAGGGCTTACAATGAGCAGTTCTTC.

In this sample, this clonotype turned up many times. The rearrangement links TRBV12-3 or TRBV12-4 to TRBJ2-2; tentative D call: TRBD2 (6 bases). V lost 8 bases to trimming and J lost 2 bases, with 15 bases between them. The CDR3 runs 15 residues. The CDR3 loop reads CASERGGINTGELFF. CDR3 in DNA: TGTGCCAGCGAAAGAGGAGGGATTAACACCGGGGAGCTGTTTTTT.

The sample holds a few counts of this clonotype. V usage is TRBV20-1 and J usage is TRBJ2-1; TRBD2 aligns across 7 bases. V dropped 0 bases and J dropped 10; count of bases not matched to a gene: 12. The CDR3 consists of 15 residues. Looked up from germline, CDR1 is DFQATT and CDR2 is SNEGSKA (reference sequence). For the CDR3, the DNA is TGCAGTGCTAGAGATATCGGGGGGAGAGCGAAAGAGCAGTTCTTC. Translation gives CSARDIGGRAKEQFF.

This clonotype was seen more than once but under ten times. V is TRBV27 and J is TRBJ1-4; the D gene is possibly TRBD1 (5 bases). V was clipped by 6 bases and J by 5 bases, with 16 bases between them. The germline V gene has CDR1 MNHEY and CDR2 SMNVEV (reference sequence). The CDR3 runs to 15 residues. The CDR3 sequence: CASSPGTETNEKLFF. In DNA form, the CDR3 reads TGTGCCAGCAGCCCCGGGACGGAGACGAATGAAAAACTGTTTTTT.

The J gene is TRBJ2-1, the V gene TRBV7-2; D might be TRBD1 (6 bases). The ends were cut back, 5 bases at V and 1 base at J, with 9 bases in the middle. This CDR3 region has 14 residues. The germline V gene encodes CDR1 SGHTA and CDR2 FQGNSA. The CDR3 nucleotides are TGTGCCAGCAGCACAGACAGGTCCTACAATGAGCAGTTCTTC. Translation gives CASSTDRSYNEQFF.

The chain uses TRBV29-1 and TRBJ1-2; no clear D gene. Germline V gives CDR1 SQVTM, CDR2 ANQGSEA. The CDR3 runs to 12 residues. V lost 4 bases and J lost 7, with 13 bases in between. CDR3 sequence reads: CSVVGWVGGYTF. As DNA, the CDR3 is TGCAGCGTTGTGGGTTGGGTCGGTGGCTACACCTTC.

The chain combines TRBV29-1 with TRBJ2-2; TRBD2 aligns across 8 bases. Germline-derived CDR1 and CDR2 are SQVTM and ANQGSEA. The CDR3 loop spans 14 amino acids. V lost 5 bases and J lost 6; bases outside the gene matches: 8. The CDR3 DNA is TGCAGCGTTAGAATAGCGGGGAAGGCCGGGGAGCTGTTTTTT. Protein product: CSVRIAGKAGELFF.

The chain combines TRBV5-1 with TRBJ1-2; D is possibly TRBD1 (5 bases). The V end was cut by 0 bases, the J end by 6 bases, with 12 bases between. The CDR3 loop spans 14 amino acids. Germline V CDR1 and CDR2: SGHRS, YFSETQ. CDR3 sequence: CASSLEWGSHGYTF. The DNA of the CDR3 is TGCGCCAGCAGCTTGGAGTGGGGGTCCCATGGCTACACCTTC. Full variable domain (missing parts from reference TRBV5-1 and TRBJ1-2): KAGVTQTPRYLIKTRGQQVTLSCSPISGHRSVSWYQQTPGQGLQFLFEYFSETQRNKGNFPGRFSGRQFSNSRSEMNVSTLELGDSALYLCASSLEWGSHGYTFGSGTRLTVV.

This clonotype appeared a few times. One end of the junction is discordant with germline, which a read error may explain. V usage is TRBV20-1 and J usage is TRBJ2-1; the match to TRBD2 covers 8 bases. CDR1 and CDR2 (germline): DFQATT, SNEGSKA (reference sequence). CDR3 length: 14 residues. Here the CDR3 reads CSSLGRGAYNEQFF. The CDR3 DNA reads TGCAGTTCCCTAGGGCGGGGGGCCTATAATGAGCAGTTCTTC.